This TCR beta chain is drawn from a study of beta chain features in type 1 diabetes. At the level of the study: Examined across all samples were around 110,000,000 sorted cells. Whole-study findings and limits: In all four CD4+ subsets, TCRB CDR3 length was significantly, moderately reduced in type 1 diabetes.

As to this clone: The antigen is not known.

Of the isolated RNA, all was reverse transcribed, and so the sequenced material was expressed TCRB transcripts. Method: immunoSEQ multiplex PCR; TCRdb's copy keeps in-frame clones and lacks some. The sample gives approximately 20,000 clones, roughly 56% of which show up once; 0.3% to 0.4% is in the top ten. The clonotype originates from a man between 18 and 35 years old with type 1 diabetes. Specimen: stem cell memory CD4+ T cells from blood.

CDR3 nucleotides: TGTGCCATCAGTGGACTAGCGGGAGTCGGGGTTGCAGATACGCAGTATTTT. It translates to CAISGLAGVGVADTQYF. The gene calls are TRBV10-3 and TRBJ2-3, with 12 bases lining up with TRBD2. After removal of 4 bases from V and 4 bases from J, the junction contained 9 bases not matched to a gene. This CDR3 has 17 amino acids. The germline V gene encodes CDR1 ENHRY and CDR2 SYGVKD.